The rows below give T cell receptor beta chains drawn from one sample of a study of shared clonotypes between healthy human individuals. Sequenced by immunoSEQ multiplex PCR; TCRdb stores in-frame clones only, minus some. Of about 820,000 clones in the sample, almost 95% were seen once. Sequencing was performed on naive CD8+ T cells sorted from blood. These receptors came from a man aged 30 to 39 in good health. The CDR3 runs from the conserved cysteine through the conserved F or W. D genes are given only for firm matches. A clone size is listed for some rows: how often the clone was seen (once, few, many), or a class if it is expanded.

>TRBV7-2|.|.|TRBJ2-7
TGTGCCAGCAGCTTAGGGGCCTACCCCTACGAGCAGTACTTC
CASSLGAYPYEQYF
>TRBV11-2|.|.|TRBJ1-3
TGTGCCAGCAGCGATTGGACAGAAAACTCTGGAAACACCATATATTTT
CASSDWTENSGNTIYF
>TRBV11-2|.|TRBD2|TRBJ2-7
TGTGCCAGCAGCCCGTTTTCGGCGGGAGGGACCTACGAGCAGTACTTC
CASSPFSAGGTYEQYF
>TRBV15|.|.|TRBJ1-5
TGTGCCACCAGCGGAGGGGGAAGCAATCAGCCCCAGCATTTT
CATSGGGSNQPQHF
>TRBV13|.|.|TRBJ2-5
TGTGCCAGCAGCGTGGTTTCGGTAGAGACCCAGTACTTC
CASSVVSVETQYF
>TRBV9|.|TRBD2|TRBJ2-3
TGTGCCAGCAGCGTAAAGTTAGCGGGAGGAGGGACAGATACGCAGTATTTT
CASSVKLAGGGTDTQYF
>TRBV11-2|once|.|TRBJ2-1
TGTGCCAGCAGCCCGTGGGCAGGAGGAAATGAGCAGTTCTTC
CASSPWAGGNEQFF
>TRBV6-1|.|TRBD1|TRBJ2-7
TGTGCCAGCAATGTCGACAGGGCTTACGAGCAGTACTTC
CASNVDRAYEQYF
>TRBV30|once|TRBD2|TRBJ2-3
TGTGCCTGGAGTCTGCTAGCGGAATTCACAGATACGCAGTATTTT
CAWSLLAEFTDTQYF
>TRBV27|.|.|TRBJ2-3
TGTGCCAGCAGTCTATGGACTAGCACAGATACGCAGTATTTT
CASSLWTSTDTQYF
>TRBV5-1|.|.|TRBJ2-1
TGCGCCAGCAGCTTGGTGGGAAACAATGAGCAGTTCTTC
CASSLVGNNEQFF
>TRBV6-1|.|.|TRBJ2-7
TGTGCCACTTCCCCGGACACTAACTACGAGCAGTACTTC
CATSPDTNYEQYF
>TRBV2|.|TRBD1|TRBJ2-1
TGTGCCAGCAGTGATTGGGACAGGAAAAATGAGCAGTTCTTC
CASSDWDRKNEQFF
>TRBV6-6|once|TRBD1|TRBJ1-5
TGTGCCAGCAGTCAACTCGGGACAGGGAATCAGCCCCAGCATTTT
CASSQLGTGNQPQHF
>TRBV5-1|.|.|TRBJ1-1
TGCGCCAGCAGCTTCGAACTGGGCACTGAAGCTTTCTTT
CASSFELGTEAFF
>TRBV7-9|.|TRBD1|TRBJ2-7
TGTGCCAGCAGCCAAATACCGGGACAGGGCTCTTACGAGCAGTACTTC
CASSQIPGQGSYEQYF
>TRBV6-5|.|TRBD1|TRBJ2-7
TGTGCCAGCAGCCGGACAGGTTCCTCCTACGAGCAGTACTTC
CASSRTGSSYEQYF
>TRBV2|once|.|TRBJ1-2
TGTGCCAGCAGTGTTAGCAGTAACTATGGCTACACCTTC
CASSVSSNYGYTF
>TRBV28|.|TRBD1|TRBJ2-7
TGTGCCAGCAGTTCTGGATGGGACAGGATAAACTACGAGCAGTACTTC
CASSSGWDRINYEQYF
>TRBV27|.|.|TRBJ2-1
TGTGCCAGCAGTTTATCGACTACTTTCAATGAGCAGTTCTTC
CASSLSTTFNEQFF
>TRBV2|.|.|TRBJ2-5
TGTGCCAGCAGTGACCGGCAGGTATCCAACTTC
CASSDRQVSNF
>TRBV6-1|few|TRBD2|TRBJ2-3
TGTGCCAGCAGTGAAGGACTAGCGGGAGCAGATACGCAGTATTTT
CASSEGLAGADTQYF
>TRBV6-6|.|TRBD2|TRBJ2-1
TGTGCCAGCAGTCTCCTCGGGGCTAGCGGAGCAAATGAGCAGTTCTTC
CASSLLGASGANEQFF
>TRBV19|.|TRBD2|TRBJ2-7
TGTGCCAGTAGTATCTCCCCGACTAGCGGGTACTACGAGCAGTACTTC
CASSISPTSGYYEQYF
>TRBV28|.|.|TRBJ1-2
TGTGCCAGCAGGGTAGACGAAAATTACCGGGACGAGGACAGCTATGGCTACACCTTC
CASRVDENYRDEDSYGYTF
>TRBV28|once|.|TRBJ2-1
TGTGCCAGCAGTTTATTATCAGGCTACAATGAGCAGTTCTTC
CASSLLSGYNEQFF
>TRBV5-1|.|TRBD1|TRBJ2-3
TGCGCCAGCAGCTTGGTCGGGACAGGGCTCACAGATACGCAGTATTTT
CASSLVGTGLTDTQYF
>TRBV11-2|.|.|TRBJ2-7
TGTGCCAGCAGCTTAGACGGTACCTACGAGCAGTACTTC
CASSLDGTYEQYF
>TRBV9|.|TRBD1|TRBJ2-2
TGTGCCAGCAGCGAAATCACAGGGGCCGGGGAGCTGTTTTTT
CASSEITGAGELFF
>TRBV6-6|.|TRBD1|TRBJ2-1
TGTGCCAGCAGTTACTCGGTACTAGGGCGGGGGACAGGGACGTTCTTC
CASSYSVLGRGTGTFF
>TRBV28|.|.|TRBJ1-4
TGTGCCAGCAGTTTAGGGTTACCAGGGCTGTTTTTT
CASSLGLPGLFF
>TRBV13|.|.|TRBJ2-1
TGTGCCAGCAGCTTAGCAGGGGAGCAGTTCTTC
CASSLAGEQFF
>TRBV27|few|TRBD1|TRBJ1-2
TGTGCCAGCAGTTTGAATAGTAGGGGACAGGGGAGGGGCTACACCTTC
CASSLNSRGQGRGYTF
>TRBV5-5|.|.|TRBJ1-5
TGTGCCAGCAGCTTGGTTGCGAGTGGTCAGCCCCAGCATTTT
CASSLVASGQPQHF
>TRBV11-2|.|.|TRBJ2-3
TGTGCCAGCAGCCCAGCCCGAGATACGCAGTATTTT
CASSPARDTQYF
>TRBV6-5|once|.|TRBJ2-7
TGTGCCAGCAGTTACCAGGGGTCCTACGAGCAGTACTTC
CASSYQGSYEQYF
>TRBV29-1|once|TRBD1|TRBJ2-1
TGCAGCGTTCTGGAGACAGGGGGCTACAATGAGCAGTTCTTC
CSVLETGGYNEQFF
>TRBV5-6|.|TRBD2|TRBJ2-7
TGTGCCAGCAGCCCGCTAGCGGATTCCTACGAGCAGTACTTC
CASSPLADSYEQYF
>TRBV7-2|.|.|TRBJ1-4
TGTGCCAGCAGCTTAAATTCCGGGGGGCACCCCCTCGGACTGTTTTTT
CASSLNSGGHPLGLFF